This record concerns one TCR beta chain sequence. Per germline, CDR1 KGHSH and CDR2 LQKENI. The CDR3 is 14 amino acids. V lost 4 bases, J lost 3 bases, and 10 bases lay in between. This sample was taken from a study of T cell responses to AZD1222 COVID-19 vaccine. TCRdb's table, derived via immunoSEQ multiplex PCR, lists solely in-frame clones and lacks some. Here the sample spans over 120,000 clones, 93% being singletons. J is TRBJ2-1 and V is TRBV18, with D possibly TRBD1 on 5 matching bases. This clonotype was obtained from an adult who had recovered from COVID-19. The specimen was peripheral blood, collected after recovery from COVID-19. The CDR3, as DNA: TGTGCCAGCTCACAGCAGACAGACTACAATGAGCAGTTCTTC. Translated, it gives CASSQQTDYNEQFF. Together with reference TRBV18 and TRBJ2-1, the CDR3 gives the full variable domain: NAGVMQNPRHLVRRRGQEARLRCSPMKGHSHVYWYRQLPEEGLKFMVYLQKENIIDESGMPKERFSAEFPKEGPSILRIQQVVRGDSAAYFCASSQQTDYNEQFFGPGTRLTVL.